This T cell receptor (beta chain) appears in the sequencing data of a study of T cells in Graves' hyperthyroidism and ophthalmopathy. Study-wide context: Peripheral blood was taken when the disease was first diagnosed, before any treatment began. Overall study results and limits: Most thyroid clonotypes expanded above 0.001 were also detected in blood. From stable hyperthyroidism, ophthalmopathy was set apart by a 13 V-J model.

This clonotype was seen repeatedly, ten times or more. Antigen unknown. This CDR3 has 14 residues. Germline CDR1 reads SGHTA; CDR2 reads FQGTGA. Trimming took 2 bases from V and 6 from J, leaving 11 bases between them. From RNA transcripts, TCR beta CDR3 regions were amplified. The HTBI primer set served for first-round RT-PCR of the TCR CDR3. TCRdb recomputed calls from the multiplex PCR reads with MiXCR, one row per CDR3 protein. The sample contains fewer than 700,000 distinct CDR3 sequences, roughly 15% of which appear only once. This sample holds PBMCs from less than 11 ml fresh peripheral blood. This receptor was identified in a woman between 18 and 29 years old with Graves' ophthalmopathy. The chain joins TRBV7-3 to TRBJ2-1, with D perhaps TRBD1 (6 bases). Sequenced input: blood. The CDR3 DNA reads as TGTGCCAGCAGCTTATATGGGGGCGGCAATGAGCAGTTCTTC. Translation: CASSLYGGGNEQFF. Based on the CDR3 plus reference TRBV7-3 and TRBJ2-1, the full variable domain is GAGVSQTPSNKVTEKGKYVELRCDPISGHTALYWYRQSLGQGPEFLIYFQGTGAADDSGLPNDRFFAVRPEGSVSTLKIQRTERGDSAVYLCASSLYGGGNEQFFGPGTRLTVL.